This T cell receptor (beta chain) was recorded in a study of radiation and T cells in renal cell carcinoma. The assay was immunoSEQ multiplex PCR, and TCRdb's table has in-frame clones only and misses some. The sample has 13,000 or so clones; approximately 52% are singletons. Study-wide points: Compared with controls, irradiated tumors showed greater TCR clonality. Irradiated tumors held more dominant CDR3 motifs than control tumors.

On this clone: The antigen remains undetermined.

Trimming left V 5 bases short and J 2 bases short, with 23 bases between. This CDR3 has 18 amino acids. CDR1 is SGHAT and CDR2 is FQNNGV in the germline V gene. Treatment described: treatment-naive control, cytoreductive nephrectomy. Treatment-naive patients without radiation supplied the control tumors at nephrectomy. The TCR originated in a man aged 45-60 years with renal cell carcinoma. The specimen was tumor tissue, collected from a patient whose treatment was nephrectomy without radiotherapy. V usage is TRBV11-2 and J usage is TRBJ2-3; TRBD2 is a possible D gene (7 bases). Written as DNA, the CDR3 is TGTGCCAGCAGCCACCCCCTCTTGCGGGGGCCCTTCACAGATACGCAGTATTTT. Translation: CASSHPLLRGPFTDTQYF.